One sample yielded the 27 T cell receptor beta chains listed below, sequenced in a study of T cells in Graves' hyperthyroidism and ophthalmopathy. Amplification of TCR beta CDR3 regions used RNA as the template. HTBI primers drove first-round RT-PCR of the TCR CDR3. Each CDR3 protein is one row after TCRdb ran MiXCR on the multiplex PCR reads. The table has more than 550,000 distinct CDR3 sequences, 17% seen once. The source material was blood. The receptors stem from a man over 45 with Graves' hyperthyroidism.

The V call is TRBV5-1, the J call TRBJ2-2; perhaps TRBD1 as D (6 bases). This CDR3 contains 15 residues. Germline CDR1 is SGHRS and CDR2 is YFSETQ. Trimming left V 1 base short and J 1 base short, with 8 bases between. DNA for the CDR3: TGCGCCAGCAGCTTGTGGACAGTGAACACCGGGGAGCTGTTTTTT. Translating it yields CASSLWTVNTGELFF.

This clonotype was recorded many times. The V call is TRBV20-1, the J call TRBJ2-1, with TRBD2 as a possible D gene (6 bases). Deletions cut 6 bases from V and 4 bases from J, with 13 bases between. The CDR3 consists of 13 residues. Germline V CDR1 and CDR2: DFQATT, SNEGSKA (reference sequence). This chain's CDR3 is CSARWEEYNEQFF. The CDR3 DNA is TGCAGTGCGAGGTGGGAGGAGTACAATGAGCAGTTCTTC.

J is TRBJ1-1 and V is TRBV14; D might be TRBD1 (5 bases). Germline-derived CDR1 and CDR2 are SGHDN and FVKESK. The length of the CDR3 is 17 residues. Trimming removed 5 bases from V and 1 base from J, with 20 bases in between. The CDR3 sequence is CASSYTTGQRWNTEAFF. The CDR3 DNA follows: TGTGCCAGCAGCTATACCACAGGTCAGCGATGGAACACTGAAGCTTTCTTT.

The chain employs TRBV6-5 and TRBJ2-1, with D possibly matching TRBD1 (5 bases). The CDR3 extends over 14 amino acids. V lost 2 bases and J 7 bases, leaving 12 bases between the germline ends. Per germline, CDR1 MNHEY and CDR2 SVGAGI. The CDR3 DNA sequence: TGTGCCAGCAGTTACCGGTCAGGGCGGAATGAGCAGTTCTTC. Translation gives CASSYRSGRNEQFF.

The chain carries TRBV5-6 and TRBJ2-2; TRBD1 aligns across 7 bases. CDR1 is SGHDT and CDR2 is YYEEEE in the germline V gene. The J segment lost 3 bases and the V segment lost 4 bases, leaving 9 bases of the junction unmatched. The CDR3 length is 16 residues. CDR3 coding DNA: TGTGCCAGCAGCCCGGCCGGGACAGCTTACACCGGGGAGCTGTTTTTT. Translated: CASSPAGTAYTGELFF. Variable domain in full (rest from reference TRBV5-6 and TRBJ2-2): DAGVTQSPTHLIKTRGQQVTLRCSPKSGHDTVSWYQQALGQGPQFIFQYYEEEERQRGNFPDRFSGHQFPNYSSELNVNALLLGDSALYLCASSPAGTAYTGELFFGEGSRLTVL.

V usage is TRBV29-1 and J usage is TRBJ2-7, with D perhaps assigned TRBD1 or TRBD2 (6 bases each). Germline assignment: CDR1 SQVTM and CDR2 ANQGSEA. The CDR3 is 12 amino acids. With 4 bases removed from V and 3 bases from J, the gap between germline ends came to 10 bases. The CDR3 nucleotides read TGCAGCGTTGTCGGAGGGGGCTACGAGCAGTACTTC. Its translation: CSVVGGGYEQYF.

The chain couples TRBV5-1 to TRBJ2-1, with D possibly TRBD2 on 6 matching bases. This CDR3 is 12 amino acids long. The V gene's germline CDR1 is SGHRS and CDR2 YFSETQ. Trimming removed 4 bases at V and 9 bases at J, with 11 bases between. The CDR3 DNA is TGCGCCAGCAGCCCCGGGGGTACTGAGCAGTTCTTC. Its protein product is CASSPGGTEQFF.

This clonotype was observed many times. The V and J genes are TRBV12-3 or TRBV12-4 and TRBJ1-3; TRBD1 aligns across 8 bases. V lost 3 bases to trimming and J lost 5 bases; unmatched junction nucleotides: 6. This CDR3 contains 15 residues. As DNA, the CDR3 is TGTGCCAGCAGTTTCCCTCCAGGGGGCCGAAACACCATATATTTT. Translating it yields CASSFPPGGRNTIYF.

This clonotype appeared many times. The chain carries TRBV19 and TRBJ1-1, with D unresolved. With 3 bases removed from V and 1 base from J, the gap between germline ends came to 12 bases. The CDR3 contains 15 residues. Germline lookup yields CDR1 LNHDA and CDR2 SQIVND (reference sequence). The CDR3 DNA is TGTGCCAGTAGTATCGGCAGTGGTTCGAACACTGAAGCTTTCTTT. This codes for CASSIGSGSNTEAFF.

CDR3 protein: CASKPPGTPYNEQFF. CDR3 sequence (DNA): TGTGCCAGTAAGCCTCCCGGGACACCCTACAATGAGCAGTTCTTC. The rearrangement links TRBV19 to TRBJ2-1; D is possibly TRBD1 (6 bases). Trimming removed 7 bases at V and 2 bases at J, with 15 bases between. Germline lookup yields CDR1 LNHDA and CDR2 SQIVND (reference sequence). The CDR3 sequence is 15 residues long.

This clonotype was counted many times. The chain recombines TRBV7-6 with TRBJ2-7; a weak D match, TRBD2 (6 bases). Trimming removed 1 base from V and 7 bases from J, with 14 bases in between. The germline V gene has CDR1 SGHVS and CDR2 FNYEAQ. The CDR3 totals 14 residues. This CDR3 reads CASSLGGREREQYF. The DNA for the CDR3 is TGTGCCAGCAGCTTAGGGGGACGGGAGAGGGAGCAGTACTTC.

This clonotype was counted at least ten times. This chain uses TRBV20-1 with TRBJ2-3; 11 positions match TRBD2. V lost 0 bases and J lost 4; bases outside the gene matches: 3. The germline V gene encodes CDR1 DFQATT and CDR2 SNEGSKA (reference sequence). The CDR3 is 15 amino acids. CDR3 sequence: CSAREGLAGADTQYF. The CDR3 region has the DNA TGCAGTGCTAGAGAAGGACTAGCGGGCGCAGATACGCAGTATTTT.

The rearrangement links TRBV6-1 to TRBJ2-3; the D is unclear. V gave up 2 bases and J gave up 5 bases, with 8 bases separating them. Germline V gene data show CDR1 as MNHNS and CDR2 as SASEGT. The CDR3 is 13 residues long. The CDR3 nucleotides read TGTGCCAGCAGTGAAATCGGGCGAGATACGCAGTATTTT. Protein product: CASSEIGRDTQYF.

In its sample, this clonotype was seen many times. V is TRBV7-2 and J is TRBJ2-3; perhaps TRBD2 as D (6 bases). This CDR3 is 12 amino acids long. The germline V gene has CDR1 SGHTA and CDR2 FQGNSA. CDR3 amino acids: CALASDTDTQYF. Here the CDR3 DNA reads TGTGCACTGGCTAGCGACACAGATACGCAGTATTTT.

This clonotype was recorded at least ten times. V and J are TRBV20-1 and TRBJ2-5; D gene uncertain. CDR1 and CDR2 from the germline V gene are DFQATT and SNEGSKA (reference sequence). The V end was cut by 6 bases, the J end by 0 bases, with 11 bases between. This CDR3 contains 13 residues. In DNA form, the CDR3 reads TGCAGTGCCCATCAGGAAGACCAAGAGACCCAGTACTTC. Residues: CSAHQEDQETQYF.

This clonotype occurred many times. J is TRBJ2-7 and V is TRBV10-3, with D perhaps given as TRBD1 or TRBD2 (5 bases each). The CDR3 consists of 14 residues. The V end was cut by 5 bases, the J end by 1 base, with 12 bases between. Germline CDR1 is ENHRY and CDR2 is SYGVKD. CDR3 DNA: TGTGCCATCAGTACCGGGACCGTTTCCTACGAGCAGTACTTC. Translating gives CAISTGTVSYEQYF.

This clonotype was seen ten or more times. V usage is TRBV24-1 and J usage is TRBJ2-2; no firm D call. Germline loops: CDR1 KGHDR, CDR2 SFDVKD. Trimming cost V 1 base and J 2 bases, with 13 bases left between them. The CDR3 sequence is 17 residues long. The chain's CDR3 is CATSDFRAATNTGELFF. The CDR3, as DNA: TGTGCCACCAGTGATTTCCGCGCGGCAACTAACACCGGGGAGCTGTTTTTT.

This clonotype was seen ten or more times. The V and J genes are TRBV5-1 and TRBJ2-1; TRBD1 aligns across 7 bases. V shed 4 bases, J shed 3 bases, and the junction held 7 bases outside the gene matches. CDR1 and CDR2 (germline): SGHRS, YFSETQ. The CDR3 length is 15 residues. CDR3 region: CASSKDRISYNEQFF. CDR3 bases: TGCGCCAGCAGCAAGGACAGGATTAGCTACAATGAGCAGTTCTTC.

At least ten counts were recorded for this clonotype. V usage is TRBV6-1 and J usage is TRBJ2-5; TRBD1 matches at 7 bases. Germline CDR1 and CDR2: MNHNS and SASEGT. With V trimmed by 4 bases and J by 1 base, 9 bases remained unmatched. The CDR3 is 16 residues long. The CDR3 DNA reads as TGTGCCAGCAGTGGGACAGGCTCTTGGGGCCAAGAGACCCAGTACTTC. It specifies CASSGTGSWGQETQYF.

The CDR3 DNA sequence: TGTGTGTCAAGGGACGGCAACACCGGGGAGCTGTTTTTT. It translates to CVSRDGNTGELFF. This chain joins TRBV7-9 and TRBJ2-2, with D perhaps given as TRBD1 or TRBD2 (5 bases each). CDR1 and CDR2 (germline): SEHNR, FQNEAQ (reference sequence). This CDR3 is built from 13 residues.

This clonotype showed up many times. This chain joins TRBV10-2 and TRBJ2-7; D remains unclear. CDR1 WSHSY and CDR2 SAAADI come from the germline V gene. The CDR3 contains 13 residues. Trimming stripped 0 bases from V and 2 bases from J, with 5 bases between. CDR3 protein: CASSESSAYEQYF. The DNA of the CDR3 is TGCGCCAGCAGTGAGTCTTCCGCCTACGAGCAGTACTTC.

J is TRBJ2-7 and V is TRBV28; the D gene is possibly TRBD1 (6 bases). CDR1 MDHEN and CDR2 SYDVKM come from the germline V gene. This CDR3 is 16 amino acids long. Between the trimmed V and J ends, which lost 2 bases and 5 bases, there was a span of 19 bases. The CDR3 reads CASSLVRLNWGHEQYF. In DNA form, the CDR3 reads TGTGCCAGCAGTTTAGTTCGGTTAAACTGGGGGCACGAGCAGTACTTC.

As concerns this clonotype: A clone one base away is much larger, so this may be a read error. The genes are TRBV11-2 and TRBJ1-2; no firm D call. CDR1 is SGHAT and CDR2 is FQNNGV in the germline V gene. CDR3 size: 13 residues. In nucleotides, the CDR3 is TGTGCCAGCAGCCCGACGTCCGCAGATGGCTACATCTTC. This sequence encodes CASSPTSADGYIF.

The sample holds many counts of this clonotype. CDR3 sequence (DNA): TGTGCCAGTAGTAGACACGAAGTAAAGAACACTGAAGCTTTCTTT. This gives the protein CASSRHEVKNTEAFF. J is TRBJ1-1 and V is TRBV19, with D uncertain. Trimming left V 4 bases short and J 1 base short, with 13 bases between. Germline V gene sequence: CDR1 LNHDA, CDR2 SQIVND (reference sequence). This CDR3 is 15 amino acids long.

This clonotype was recorded at least ten times. The genes are TRBV6-5 and TRBJ2-1; D is unclear. With 2 bases removed from V and 3 bases from J, the gap between germline ends came to 11 bases. CDR3 size: 15 residues. CDR1 MNHEY and CDR2 SVGAGI come from the germline V gene. CDR3 sequence (DNA): TGTGCCAGCAGTTACCAGTCAGGTTTCTACAATGAGCAGTTCTTC. It translates to CASSYQSGFYNEQFF.

Turning to this clonotype: A much larger clone is a single base away; this may be a read error. This CDR3 is CASSGTLGIRDTQYF. The CDR3 DNA follows: TGTGCCAGCTCAGGGACTCTTGGGATTCGAGATACGCAGTATTTT. The rearrangement links TRBV18 to TRBJ2-3; possibly TRBD2 for D (6 bases). The germline V gene encodes CDR1 KGHSH and CDR2 LQKENI. There are 15 residues in the CDR3. The V and J ends lost 5 bases and 5 bases respectively, with 17 bases between them.

DNA for the CDR3: TGTGCCAGCAGCGCCGAGCAGGGTGAGGGCACAGATACGCAGTATTTT. The encoded protein is CASSAEQGEGTDTQYF. This rearrangement joins TRBV9 to TRBJ2-3, with a weak D call TRBD1 (5 bases). From germline, CDR1 is SGDLS and CDR2 YYNGEE. CDR3 size: 16 residues. V lost 3 bases and J 1 base, leaving 15 bases between the germline ends.